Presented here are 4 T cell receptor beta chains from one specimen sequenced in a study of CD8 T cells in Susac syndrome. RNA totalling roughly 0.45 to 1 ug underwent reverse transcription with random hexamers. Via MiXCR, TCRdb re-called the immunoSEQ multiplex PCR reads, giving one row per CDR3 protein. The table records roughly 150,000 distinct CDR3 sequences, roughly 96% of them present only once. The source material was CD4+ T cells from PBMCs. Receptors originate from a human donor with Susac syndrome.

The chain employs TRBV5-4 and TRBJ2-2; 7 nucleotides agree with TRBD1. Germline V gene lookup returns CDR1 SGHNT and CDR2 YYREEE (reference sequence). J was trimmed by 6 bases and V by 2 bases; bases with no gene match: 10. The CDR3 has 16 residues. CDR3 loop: CASSLQGIMRSGELFF. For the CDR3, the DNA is TGTGCCAGCAGCTTACAGGGGATTATGCGGTCCGGGGAGCTGTTTTTT.

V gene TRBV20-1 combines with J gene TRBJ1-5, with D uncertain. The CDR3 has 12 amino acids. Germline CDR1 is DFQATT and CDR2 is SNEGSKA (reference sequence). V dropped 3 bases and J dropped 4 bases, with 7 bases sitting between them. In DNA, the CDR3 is TGCAGTGCTAGTGGCAGGAATCAGCCCCAGCATTTT. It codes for CSASGRNQPQHF.

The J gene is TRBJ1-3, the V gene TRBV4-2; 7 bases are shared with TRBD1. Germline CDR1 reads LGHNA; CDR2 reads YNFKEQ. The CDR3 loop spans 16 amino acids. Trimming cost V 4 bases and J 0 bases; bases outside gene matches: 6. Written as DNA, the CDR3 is TGTGCCAGCAGCCGGACCGGGACAGACTCTGGAAACACCATATATTTT. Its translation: CASSRTGTDSGNTIYF.

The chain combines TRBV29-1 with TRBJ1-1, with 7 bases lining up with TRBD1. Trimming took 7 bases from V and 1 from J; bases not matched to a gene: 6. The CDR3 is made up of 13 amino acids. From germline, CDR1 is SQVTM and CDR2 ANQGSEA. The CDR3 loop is CSGSGQTNTEAFF. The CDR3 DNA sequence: TGCAGCGGCTCGGGACAGACGAACACTGAAGCTTTCTTT.